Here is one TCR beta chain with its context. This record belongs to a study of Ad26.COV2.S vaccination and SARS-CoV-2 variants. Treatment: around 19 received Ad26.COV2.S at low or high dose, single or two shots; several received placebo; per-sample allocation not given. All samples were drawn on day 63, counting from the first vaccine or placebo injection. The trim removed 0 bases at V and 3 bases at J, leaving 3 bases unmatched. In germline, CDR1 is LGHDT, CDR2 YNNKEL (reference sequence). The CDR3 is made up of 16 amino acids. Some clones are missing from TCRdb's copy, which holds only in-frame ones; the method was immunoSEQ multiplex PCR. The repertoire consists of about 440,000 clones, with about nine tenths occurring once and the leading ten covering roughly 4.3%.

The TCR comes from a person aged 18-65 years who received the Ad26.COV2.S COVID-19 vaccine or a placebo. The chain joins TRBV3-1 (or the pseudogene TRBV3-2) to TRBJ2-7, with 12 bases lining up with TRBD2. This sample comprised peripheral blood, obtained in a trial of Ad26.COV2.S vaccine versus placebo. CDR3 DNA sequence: TGTGCCAGCAGCCAAGATAGACTAGCGGGAGACTACGAGCAGTACTTC. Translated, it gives CASSQDRLAGDYEQYF.